One sample yielded the 14 T cell receptor beta chains listed below, sequenced in a study of memory CD4+ T cells and cytomegalovirus serostatus. Single viable CD3+CD4+CD8-CD45RO+ cells were sorted as the memory CD4+ T cells. Data came from immunoSEQ multiplex PCR; TCRdb stores just in-frame clones and leaves some out. This table has 50,000 or so clones, approximately 80% appearing once. Source material: memory CD4+ T cells from blood. The origin of the receptors is an adult in good health and CMV-seronegative.

The chain uses TRBV11-2 and TRBJ2-6, with D possibly matching TRBD1 (6 bases). The germline CDR1 and CDR2 sequences are SGHAT and FQNNGV. The CDR3 totals 15 residues. The V gene lost 3 bases and the J gene lost 2 bases, with 8 bases spanning the gap. The CDR3 DNA reads as TGTGCCAGCAGCTTCCGGACAGCTGGGGCCAACGTCCTGACTTTC. Translated, it gives CASSFRTAGANVLTF.

The chain couples TRBV4-1 to TRBJ2-5; TRBD1 is a possible D gene (5 bases). Germline V gene lookup returns CDR1 MGHRA and CDR2 YSYEKL. The V gene lost 2 bases and the J gene lost 4 bases, with 11 bases spanning the gap. CDR3 length: 14 residues. In nucleotides, the CDR3 is TGCGCCAGCAGCCAACCAGGGTGGGCAGAGACCCAGTACTTC. This gives the protein CASSQPGWAETQYF.

The chain has TRBV4-2 and TRBJ2-2; 7 bases are shared with TRBD2. Germline CDR1 is LGHNA and CDR2 is YNFKEQ. The CDR3 is made up of 15 amino acids. The V and J ends lost 3 bases and 5 bases, in that order; junction bases with no gene match: 6. This chain's CDR3 is CASSHPWTRTGELFF. In nucleotides, the CDR3 is TGTGCCAGCAGCCATCCCTGGACTAGAACCGGGGAGCTGTTTTTT.

J is TRBJ2-1 and V is TRBV4-1; D gene unclear. The germline gives CDR1 MGHRA, CDR2 YSYEKL. This CDR3 spans 11 amino acids. V was clipped by 4 bases and J by 5 bases, with 3 bases between them. This CDR3 reads CASSRNNEQFF. CDR3 coding DNA: TGCGCCAGCAGCCGAAACAATGAGCAGTTCTTC.

The gene calls are TRBV30 and TRBJ2-5; weak D call: TRBD2 (5 bases). Per germline, CDR1 GTSNPN and CDR2 SVGIG (reference sequence). The CDR3 extends over 11 amino acids. Trimming cost V 6 bases and J 5 bases, with 10 bases left between them. CDR3 sequence reads: CACRGRETQYF. CDR3 bases: TGTGCCTGCCGGGGTCGGGAGACCCAGTACTTC.

The chain combines TRBV6-1 with TRBJ1-5, with 8 bases identical to TRBD1. The CDR3 has 15 residues. Trimming cost V 7 bases and J 7 bases; bases outside gene matches: 12. CDR1 MNHNS and CDR2 SASEGT come from the germline V gene. CDR3 residues: CASMKSPGGAQPQHF. CDR3 sequence (DNA): TGTGCCAGCATGAAGTCCCCAGGGGGCGCACAGCCCCAGCATTTT.

The V and J genes are TRBV14 and TRBJ2-3; tentatively, D is TRBD1 or TRBD2 (5 bases each). Germline values: CDR1 SGHDN, CDR2 FVKESK. V was pared by 1 base and J by 2 bases, with 16 bases between. There are 17 residues in the CDR3. CDR3 bases: TGTGCCAGCAGCCAAGGGCGGGCAGGGACGTCCACAGATACGCAGTATTTT. Protein: CASSQGRAGTSTDTQYF.

This clone appeared once. This sequence joins TRBV4-1 and TRBJ1-1; D gene uncertain. This CDR3 is 15 amino acids long. Trimming pared 0 bases from V and 1 base from J, leaving 9 bases between. Germline-derived CDR1 and CDR2 are MGHRA and YSYEKL. CDR3 sequence reads: CASSQDHGRNTEAFF. The CDR3 nucleotides are TGCGCCAGCAGCCAAGACCACGGTAGGAACACTGAAGCTTTCTTT.

The chain links TRBV27 to TRBJ2-5; 11 positions match TRBD2. V dropped 3 bases and J dropped 5; count of bases not matched to a gene: 8. Germline CDR1 MNHEY, CDR2 SMNVEV (reference sequence). The CDR3 runs to 16 residues. The CDR3 sequence is CASSLGSGRGLETQYF. CDR3 sequence (DNA): TGTGCCAGCAGTTTGGGTAGCGGGAGGGGTTTGGAGACCCAGTACTTC.

This clone was detected only a few times. J is TRBJ1-1 and V is TRBV14; D unclear. V shed 6 bases and J shed 5 bases, with 7 bases lying between them. In germline, CDR1 is SGHDN, CDR2 FVKESK. The CDR3 contains 11 residues. CDR3 nucleotide sequence: TGTGCCAGCAGAATGGCAACTGAAGCTTTCTTT. The encoded protein is CASRMATEAFF.

This clone was recorded only once. The chain employs TRBV2 and TRBJ1-6; D might be TRBD1 (5 bases). V was clipped by 6 bases and J by 10 bases, with 19 bases between them. The CDR3 is 15 residues long. Germline-derived CDR1 and CDR2 are SNHLY and FYNNEI. The CDR3 loop is CASSKTTGSRSPLHF. As DNA, the CDR3 is TGTGCCAGCAGCAAAACCACAGGTAGCCGCTCACCCCTCCACTTT.

The V and J genes are TRBV28 and TRBJ1-1; TRBD1 matches 7 bases. The CDR3 runs to 15 residues. Germline CDR1 is MDHEN and CDR2 is SYDVKM. V lost 6 bases and J lost 2; bases outside the gene matches: 9. The CDR3 region has the DNA TGTGCCAGCAGCGCCGGGACAGCGCTTAACACTGAAGCTTTCTTT. The encoded protein is CASSAGTALNTEAFF. Supplemented by reference TRBV28 and TRBJ1-1, the full variable domain reads DVKVTQSSRYLVKRTGEKVFLECVQDMDHENMFWYRQDPGLGLRLIYFSYDVKMKEKGDIPEGYSVSREKKERFSLILESASTNQTSMYLCASSAGTALNTEAFFGQGTRLTVV.

In its sample, this clone was seen once. V usage is TRBV18 and J usage is TRBJ2-4; D unclear. Germline V CDR1 and CDR2: KGHSH, LQKENI. V lost 5 bases and J lost 1, with 15 bases in between. The CDR3 spans 16 residues. The CDR3 region has the DNA TGTGCCAGCTCAGGGCAGGCCCTTAGGGCCAAAAACATTCAGTACTTC. It translates to CASSGQALRAKNIQYF.

J is TRBJ1-2 and V is TRBV14; weak D call: TRBD1 (5 bases). Germline CDR1 is SGHDN and CDR2 is FVKESK. This CDR3 is 14 amino acids long. V gave up 4 bases and J gave up 3 bases, with 12 bases separating them. Here the CDR3 reads CASSPPGRYYGYTF. In DNA form, the CDR3 reads TGTGCCAGCAGCCCGCCGGGACGGTACTATGGCTACACCTTC. The full variable domain, with the rest looked up from reference TRBV14 and TRBJ1-2, is EAGVTQFPSHSVIEKGQTVTLRCDPISGHDNLYWYRRVMGKEIKFLLHFVKESKQDESGMPNNRFLAERTGGTYSTLKVQPAELEDSGVYFCASSPPGRYYGYTFGSGTRLTVV.